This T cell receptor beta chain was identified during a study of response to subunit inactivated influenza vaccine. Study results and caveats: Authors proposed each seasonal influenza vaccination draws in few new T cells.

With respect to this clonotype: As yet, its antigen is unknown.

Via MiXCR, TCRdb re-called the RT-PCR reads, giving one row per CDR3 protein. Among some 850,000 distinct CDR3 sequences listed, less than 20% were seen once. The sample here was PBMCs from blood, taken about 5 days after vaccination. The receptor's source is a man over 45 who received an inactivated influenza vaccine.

This CDR3 reads CASSQDDRGYGYTF. CDR3 sequence (DNA): TGCGCCAGCAGCCAAGATGACAGGGGATATGGCTACACCTTC. V and J are TRBV4-3 and TRBJ1-2; TRBD1 aligns across 8 bases. Germline V gene lookup returns CDR1 LGHNA and CDR2 YSLEER. This CDR3 is built from 14 residues. V lost 0 bases, J lost 5 bases, and 2 bases stayed unmatched.